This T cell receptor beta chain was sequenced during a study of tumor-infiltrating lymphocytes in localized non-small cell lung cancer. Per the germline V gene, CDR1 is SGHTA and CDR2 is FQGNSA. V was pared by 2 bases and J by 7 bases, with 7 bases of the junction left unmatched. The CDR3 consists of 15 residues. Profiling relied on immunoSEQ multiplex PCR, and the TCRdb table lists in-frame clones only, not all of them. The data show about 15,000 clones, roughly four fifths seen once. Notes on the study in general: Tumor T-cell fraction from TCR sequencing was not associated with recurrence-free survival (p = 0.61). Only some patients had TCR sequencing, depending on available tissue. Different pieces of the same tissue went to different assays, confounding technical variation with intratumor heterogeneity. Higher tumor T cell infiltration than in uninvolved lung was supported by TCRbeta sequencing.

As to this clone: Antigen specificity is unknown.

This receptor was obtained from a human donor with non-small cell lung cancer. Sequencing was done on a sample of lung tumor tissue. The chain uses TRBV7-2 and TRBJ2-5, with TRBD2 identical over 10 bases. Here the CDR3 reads CASSLSASGSGTQYF. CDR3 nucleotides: TGTGCCAGCAGCTTATCGGCTAGCGGGAGCGGGACCCAGTACTTC.